This TCR beta chain was found in a study of blood T cell repertoires in COVID-19. The wider study: Samples representing acute and convalescent COVID-19 were sourced from the United States, Italy and Spain.

Per the original methods: For nucleated cells, counts were estimated from reference gene primer amplification. Profiling relied on immunoSEQ multiplex PCR, and the TCRdb table lists in-frame clones only, not all of them. V and J calls and clone size come straight from that table; D and trimming were deduced from the DNA. The profile shows more than 130,000 clones, around 87% of them singletons. CDR1 is SGHAT and CDR2 is FQNNGV in the germline V gene. V was pared by 3 bases and J by 5 bases, with 7 bases between. This CDR3 is built from 13 residues. What was sequenced was peripheral blood. This sequence was found in a woman in her forties with acute or convalescent COVID-19. The chain couples TRBV11-2 to TRBJ2-2; D call uncertain. CDR3 loop: CASSFGPTGELFF. The CDR3 DNA follows: TGTGCCAGCAGCTTTGGCCCGACCGGGGAGCTGTTTTTT.